The source of this T cell receptor (beta chain) is a study of cytomegalovirus exposure and HLA in healthy donors (dated by TCRdb to 2017 to 2019). In the study overall: An earlier analysis of roughly 500 of the donors reported roughly 300 Gb of sequence data and 95 million to 120 million unique TCR beta sequences obtained from roughly 180 million T cells. A handful of DR-DQ haplotypes were handled as single units for association and clustering because linkage in the cohort was strong. The study combined high-throughput TCR immunosequencing, statistical association of individual TCRs with disease status, and machine learning to predict cytomegalovirus infection status. In a later analysis, previously published TCR beta repertoires from 500 to 750 donors were re-analyzed and high-resolution HLA genotyping was added so that TCR occurrence patterns could be studied. Besides the first cohort of roughly 700 subjects, a separate validation cohort made up of roughly 130 different subjects was used. Every repertoire in the discovery cohort had been generated on one and the same sequencing platform. About 300 gigabases of sequencing data and around 80 million unique TCR sequences made up an early release that covered around 640 HLA-typed donors. Donor age, sex, ethnicity and CMV serostatus were collected together with the repertoire data. The T cell repertoires of around 730 subjects were profiled by immunosequencing and related to cytomegalovirus serostatus. An earlier analysis of some 600 of the donors applied high-throughput TCR beta sequencing to assess whether each TCR beta V gene segment acted as functional or pseudogenic. The study was designed to test whether signatures of past pathogen exposure could be identified by cataloging public T cell receptors. Typing coverage varied by locus: about 629-640 donors for A, B, C, DRB1 and DQB1; more than 500 for DQA1; 600 to 610 for DPA1; fewer than 480 for DPB1. Rather than drawing on any new phenotypic data, the later analysis identified candidate immune exposures from TCR beta sequences and the way those sequences occurred across donors. HLA typing covered class I and class II loci at four-digit resolution. The genetic ancestry cluster associated with self-reported Caucasian donors included over 80% of the approximately 430 genotyped donors. Among some 400 genotyped donors of the cohort, an average of approximately 220,000 unique TCR beta nucleotide sequences was sequenced per donor, of which approximately 19% were non-productive. In a later genetic analysis, genome-wide SNP genotypes for about 65% of the roughly 670 donors were used, and that subset was treated as a discovery cohort.

As to this clone: Its cognate antigen has yet to be identified.

CDR1 and CDR2 are read off the germline V gene as SGHRS and YFSETQ. Between the V and J ends, shortened by 0 bases and 5 bases respectively, the junction contains 20 bases. From the cysteine up to the phenylalanine, the CDR3 has a length of 17 residues. The retained sequence is limited to the CDR3, 51 bases, with the frame set at the first base. The cohort comprised under 700 healthy bone marrow donors. At the time of sampling, every cohort member was nominally healthy, though immune exposures that went unrecorded were likely present. The donor tested CMV seropositive, placing the donor among the 289 seropositive members of the cohort. Every donor gave a peripheral blood sample, and the peripheral blood mononuclear cells from that sample were used for TCR beta sequencing. Genomic DNA was extracted from the blood cell samples with the Qiagen DNeasy Blood Extraction Kit. The full study reports these points: According to a later genetic analysis, donors in an Asian-associated ancestry cluster had fewer N-insertions in productive TCRs than the roughly 700-donor mean. HLA typing was unavailable for some donors at each locus, so association tests used only the typed subset. Strong co-occurrence of HLA alleles, especially DR and DQ, made assigning TCR associations to individual alleles difficult. In vitro tests confirmed that a few of the cytomegalovirus-associated TCR beta chains recognize cytomegalovirus antigens. At a false discovery rate of 0.05, a later analysis linked 15,000 to 20,000 TCR beta sequences to specific HLA alleles. Roughly uniform sequencing depth across donors was assumed in presence/absence analyses, although this assumption may not hold. Cytomegalovirus status was reported to be diagnosed by the classifier with high specificity and sensitivity in both the original and validation cohorts. Linkage disequilibrium might explain the correlated functional status among segregating V segments, but an unknown experimental factor could not be ruled out. Several of the top co-occurrence clusters appeared to be linked to parvovirus B19, influenza, CMV and Epstein-Barr virus, according to a later analysis. CMV serostatus was the only immune exposure information available for the cohort. In a later analysis, TCR association rates were found to vary across HLA loci, with the most associated TCRs seen for DRB1 alleles and the fewest for HLA-C alleles. A later genetic analysis associated a missense DCLRE1C variant with V-gene and J-gene trimming of TCR beta chains, and an independent cohort replicated the association. It was suggested by the authors that the approach could potentially be generalized to other disease states and immunological phenotypes. In this cohort, only TCR beta chains were sequenced, and detectable features were limited by the absence of alpha or paired-chain data. In the study, approximately 160 TCR beta chains were listed as associated with cytomegalovirus. In a later analysis, HLA-associated TCR beta chains showed more clonal expansion and lower generation probabilities than non-associated chains that were equally common. Approximately 16 rarely observed V segments, including chromosome 9 orphons, were excluded from the earlier analysis of approximately 500 of the donors because counts were too low. A cluster of highly shared sequence variants was judged likely to represent a technical artifact of the sequencing pipeline. Some IMGT-functional V segments, including TRBV6-2 and TRBV6-3, could not be distinguished by the 87-base-pair reads and were therefore excluded. A further reported finding was that TCR beta sequences accurately predicted the HLA-A and HLA-B alleles for most subjects in the first cohort. Across donors, most TCR sequences were observed very rarely, whereas some public TCRs were present in many individuals. In a later analysis, most CMV-associated TCR beta chains were found to appear HLA-restricted, with HLA associations seemingly driven largely by CMV exposure. In an earlier analysis of fewer than 750 of the donors, most TCR beta V segments were observed in productive rearrangements about 90% or about 30% of the time, broadly matching IMGT annotations.

The method behind the library was the immunoSEQ multiplex PCR assay. For the multiplex PCR, a mixture combining 60 forward primers for TCR Vbeta segments and 13 reverse primers for TCR Jbeta segments was used. Amplification of the CDR3 region of rearranged TCR beta genes was performed with a multiplex PCR assay on genomic DNA. The Illumina HiSeq System was used to sequence the amplified TCR beta libraries as 87-base-pair reads. The authors processed their data as follows. Across the 500 to 700 repertoires, a later analysis counted about 81 million unique TCR beta chains, roughly 11 million of which were shared by at least two donors. Raw reads were error-corrected and collapsed into unique sequences by a nearest-neighbor algorithm in which closely related sequences were merged to remove PCR and sequencing errors. To assign V, D and J gene segments, CDR3 sequences were aligned to IMGT reference sequences. Each retained sequence needed at least a six-nucleotide match to both a V gene segment and a J gene segment. A rearrangement was called productive if the CDR3 had no stop codons and remained in frame with V and J, and every other rearrangement was called non-productive. CDR3 was defined according to IMGT convention as the region running from the second conserved V-encoded cysteine to the conserved J-encoded phenylalanine. The earlier analysis of roughly 590 of the donors excluded sequences that lacked an unambiguous match to a single V gene segment. An earlier analysis of several hundred of the donors called V segments functional above 56.7% productive rearrangements and segregating when the between-donor standard deviation exceeded 5%. A statistical classification framework was developed to diagnose cytomegalovirus status using the catalog of TCR beta chain sequences. In a later analysis, V and J genes were assigned by comparing TCR nucleotide sequences against IMGT/GENE-DB human TR gene sequences. The TCRdist pipeline was used in a later analysis to assign CDR3 sequences and most-parsimonious VDJ recombination scenarios. In a later analysis, every TCR beta chain was defined by the combination of its CDR3 amino acid sequence and its V-gene family, and reads without a unique V-gene family were dropped. To address suspected cross-contamination and a sequencing artifact, a later analysis removed around 590 highly shared, low-generation-probability nucleotide sequences. A later analysis calculated a clonal expansion index for each public chain from normalized within-repertoire ranks of inferred template counts. In a later analysis, generation probabilities were computed using a VDJ recombination model fitted to out-of-frame rearrangements, and the results were checked against IGoR. In a later analysis, hypergeometric tests were used to score TCR-TCR, TCR-HLA and TCR-CMV co-occurrence, with a repertoire-size bias correction applied to TCR pairs. To estimate false discovery rates, a later analysis permuted the HLA or CMV assignments 20 times. In a later analysis, co-occurring TCRs were grouped using DBSCAN, with TCRdist sequence similarity added in when clustering inside HLA-allele-positive subsets. Repertoires with fewer than 30,000 or more than 120,000 public chains were left out of co-occurrence clustering, as were five repertoires with anomalous nucleotide sharing. TCRdb stores this immuneACCESS table with in-frame sequences only. Part of the clones is absent; in the studies checked, under half of the shortfall reflects unresolved V genes, and no reason is known for the rest. V, J and clone size were drawn from that table, and D and trimming were deduced from the DNA. The table for this sample lists about 200,000 clones. Around 1.1% of the sample belongs to the ten largest clones.

Specimen: PBMCs. This TCR was sampled from a girl aged 2 to 9 in good health and CMV-seropositive. The chain is encoded by TRBV5-1 joined to TRBJ1-2, with TRBD1 tentatively as D gene (5 bases match). Read as DNA, the sequence is TGCGCCAGCAGCTTGGATTTAGGGGCCGTATCGAAGTATGGCTACACCTTC. Its protein product is CASSLDLGAVSKYGYTF.